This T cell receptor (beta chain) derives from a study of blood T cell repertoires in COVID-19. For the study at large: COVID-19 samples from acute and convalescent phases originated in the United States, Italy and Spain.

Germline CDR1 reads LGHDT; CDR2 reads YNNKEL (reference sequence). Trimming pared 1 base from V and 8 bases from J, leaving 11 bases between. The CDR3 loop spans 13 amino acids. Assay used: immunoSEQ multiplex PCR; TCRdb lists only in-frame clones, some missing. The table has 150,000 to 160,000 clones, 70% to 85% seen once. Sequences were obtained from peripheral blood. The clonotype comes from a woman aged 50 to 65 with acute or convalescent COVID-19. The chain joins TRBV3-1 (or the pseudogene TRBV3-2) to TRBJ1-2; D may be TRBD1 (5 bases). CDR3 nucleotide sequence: TGTGCCAGCAGCCAAGTAGGGACTAGAGGCTACACCTTC. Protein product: CASSQVGTRGYTF.